This T cell receptor (beta chain) was identified in a study of blood T cell repertoires in COVID-19. The CDR3 is 15 residues long. Trimming took off 0 bases at V and 3 bases at J, with 9 bases between the two ends. From germline, CDR1 is KGHSH and CDR2 LQKENI. TCRdb keeps only in-frame clones here, not all; method: immunoSEQ multiplex PCR. This table holds about 500,000 clones, roughly 91% found once. Seattle patient enrollment occurred during active infection, with longitudinal follow-up thereafter. The J gene is TRBJ1-5, the V gene TRBV18; D remains ambiguous. The sequenced material came from peripheral blood. The sequence came from a woman in her forties or fifties with COVID-19, enrolled during active disease. CDR3 loop: CASSPPEGYNQPQHF. CDR3 DNA: TGTGCCAGCTCACCACCGGAGGGTTACAATCAGCCCCAGCATTTT.